These T cell receptor beta chains were read from a single sample in a study of T cell responses to AZD1222 COVID-19 vaccine. TCRdb keeps only in-frame clones here, not all; method: immunoSEQ multiplex PCR. Of more than 85,000 clones listed, approximately 88% are singletons. The sequences come from peripheral blood, collected on day 0 of AZD1222 vaccination. These receptors all come from an adult in good health. Both conserved end residues are part of each CDR3. Fields, in order: clone size, V gene, CDR3 length, J gene, D gene, CDR3 DNA, CDR3 protein. The D gene is left open where the match is weak. A row's size may be missing; if present it is once, few, many or a size class.

clone size: -; V gene: TRBV3-1/TRBV3-2; CDR3 length: 13; J gene: TRBJ2-3; D gene: -; CDR3 DNA: TGTGCCAGCAGTCAAGGGTGGGAGGATACGCAGTATTTT; CDR3 protein: CASSQGWEDTQYF
clone size: -; V gene: TRBV12-3/TRBV12-4; CDR3 length: 12; J gene: TRBJ2-5; D gene: -; CDR3 DNA: TGTGCCAGCAGCCTCTGGGGGGAGACCCAGTACTTC; CDR3 protein: CASSLWGETQYF
clone size: -; V gene: TRBV15; CDR3 length: 13; J gene: TRBJ2-7; D gene: -; CDR3 DNA: TGTGCCACCAGCAGCAGGAAAAGTTACGAGCAGTACTTC; CDR3 protein: CATSSRKSYEQYF
clone size: -; V gene: TRBV3-1/TRBV3-2; CDR3 length: 15; J gene: TRBJ1-6; D gene: TRBD1; CDR3 DNA: TGTGCCAGCAGCCTTGGACAGGATTATAATTCACCCCTCCACTTT; CDR3 protein: CASSLGQDYNSPLHF
clone size: -; V gene: TRBV27; CDR3 length: 14; J gene: TRBJ2-7; D gene: TRBD1; CDR3 DNA: TGTGCCAGCAGCCTACGGACAGGGTATAGCGAGCAGTACTTC; CDR3 protein: CASSLRTGYSEQYF
clone size: -; V gene: TRBV5-1; CDR3 length: 17; J gene: TRBJ2-1; D gene: TRBD2; CDR3 DNA: TGCGCCAGCAGCTTGGGGAATAGCGGGCTAATTTACAATGAGCAGTTCTTC; CDR3 protein: CASSLGNSGLIYNEQFF
clone size: -; V gene: TRBV5-1; CDR3 length: 14; J gene: TRBJ2-7; D gene: -; CDR3 DNA: TGCGCCAGCAGCTTGGGCGAGGGGATCTACGAGCAGTACTTC; CDR3 protein: CASSLGEGIYEQYF
clone size: -; V gene: TRBV29-1; CDR3 length: 14; J gene: TRBJ1-2; D gene: TRBD1; CDR3 DNA: TGCAGCGTGGGAATGACAGGGACAAACTATGGCTACACCTTC; CDR3 protein: CSVGMTGTNYGYTF
clone size: few; V gene: TRBV29-1; CDR3 length: 13; J gene: TRBJ1-1; D gene: TRBD1; CDR3 DNA: TGCAGCGTTATCGGACAGGGTGGGACTGAAGCTTTCTTT; CDR3 protein: CSVIGQGGTEAFF
clone size: -; V gene: TRBV10-3; CDR3 length: 12; J gene: TRBJ1-2; D gene: -; CDR3 DNA: TGTGCCATCGGACCCGGGACGCCGGGCTACACCTTC; CDR3 protein: CAIGPGTPGYTF
clone size: -; V gene: TRBV7-2; CDR3 length: 14; J gene: TRBJ2-7; D gene: TRBD1; CDR3 DNA: TGTGCCAGCAGTTCGACAGGGGGGCCCTACGAGCAGTACTTC; CDR3 protein: CASSSTGGPYEQYF
clone size: -; V gene: TRBV3-1/TRBV3-2; CDR3 length: 15; J gene: TRBJ1-6; D gene: TRBD1; CDR3 DNA: TGTGCCAGCAGCCAAGGGACAGGGGTGAATTCACCCCTCCACTTT; CDR3 protein: CASSQGTGVNSPLHF
clone size: -; V gene: TRBV5-6; CDR3 length: 13; J gene: TRBJ2-7; D gene: -; CDR3 DNA: TGTGCCAGCAGTGCCGGGCCTATCTACGAGCAGTATTTC; CDR3 protein: CASSAGPIYEQYF
clone size: -; V gene: TRBV6-1; CDR3 length: 14; J gene: TRBJ1-6; D gene: -; CDR3 DNA: TGTGCCAGCAGTGAACACAGGGTTGAATCACCCCTCCACTTT; CDR3 protein: CASSEHRVESPLHF
clone size: -; V gene: TRBV10-3; CDR3 length: 13; J gene: TRBJ2-3; D gene: -; CDR3 DNA: TGTGCCATCAAGGGCGGAAGCACAGATACGCAGTATTTT; CDR3 protein: CAIKGGSTDTQYF
clone size: -; V gene: TRBV6-1; CDR3 length: 14; J gene: TRBJ1-2; D gene: TRBD1; CDR3 DNA: TGTGCCAGCAGTACCCGACAGGGGGCGTATGGCTACACCTTC; CDR3 protein: CASSTRQGAYGYTF
clone size: -; V gene: TRBV3-1/TRBV3-2; CDR3 length: 12; J gene: TRBJ1-2; D gene: -; CDR3 DNA: TGTGCCAGCAGCCAAGGAGGGAATGGCTACACCTTC; CDR3 protein: CASSQGGNGYTF
clone size: once; V gene: TRBV14; CDR3 length: 14; J gene: TRBJ2-7; D gene: TRBD1; CDR3 DNA: TGTGCCAGCAGCCCGACGGGACAGGTAAACGAGCAGTACTTC; CDR3 protein: CASSPTGQVNEQYF
clone size: once; V gene: TRBV25-1; CDR3 length: 14; J gene: TRBJ2-1; D gene: -; CDR3 DNA: TGTGCCAGCAGTGCCCTGAACCGGGACCCAAGTCTGTTCTTC; CDR3 protein: CASSALNRDPSLFF
clone size: -; V gene: TRBV15; CDR3 length: 15; J gene: TRBJ2-7; D gene: -; CDR3 DNA: TGTGCCACCAGCAGGGGGGGGCAGGGGCGCCACGAGCAGTACTTC; CDR3 protein: CATSRGGQGRHEQYF
clone size: -; V gene: TRBV6-5; CDR3 length: 15; J gene: TRBJ2-7; D gene: -; CDR3 DNA: TGTGCCAGCAGTTACTCGCCTGCATTCTCCTACGAGCAGTACTTC; CDR3 protein: CASSYSPAFSYEQYF
clone size: few; V gene: TRBV7-9; CDR3 length: 13; J gene: TRBJ2-1; D gene: -; CDR3 DNA: TGTGCCAGCAGCTTATTAGGGCCCGTTGAGCAGTTCTTC; CDR3 protein: CASSLLGPVEQFF
clone size: -; V gene: TRBV12-3/TRBV12-4; CDR3 length: 13; J gene: TRBJ1-4; D gene: -; CDR3 DNA: TGTGCCAGCCGAGGGTTTACTAATGAAAAACTGTTTTTT; CDR3 protein: CASRGFTNEKLFF
clone size: -; V gene: TRBV11-2; CDR3 length: 12; J gene: TRBJ2-7; D gene: TRBD2; CDR3 DNA: TGTGCCAGCAGCAAGGGAGGGTACGAGCAGTACTTC; CDR3 protein: CASSKGGYEQYF
clone size: -; V gene: TRBV5-1; CDR3 length: 13; J gene: TRBJ1-2; D gene: -; CDR3 DNA: TGCGCCAGCAGCCCTTCCCGGAACTATGGCTACACCTTC; CDR3 protein: CASSPSRNYGYTF
clone size: -; V gene: TRBV7-9; CDR3 length: 14; J gene: TRBJ2-1; D gene: -; CDR3 DNA: TGTGCCAGCAGCTTAGGACTACCGTACAATGAGCAGTTCTTC; CDR3 protein: CASSLGLPYNEQFF
clone size: few; V gene: TRBV28; CDR3 length: 17; J gene: TRBJ1-3; D gene: TRBD1; CDR3 DNA: TGTGCCAGCAGTTTACCCCTACAGGGGGCTGCTGGAAACACCATATATTTT; CDR3 protein: CASSLPLQGAAGNTIYF
clone size: -; V gene: TRBV18; CDR3 length: 13; J gene: TRBJ1-5; D gene: -; CDR3 DNA: TGTGCCAGCTCATCACAACCGGATCAGCCCCAGCATTTT; CDR3 protein: CASSSQPDQPQHF
clone size: -; V gene: TRBV28; CDR3 length: 18; J gene: TRBJ2-3; D gene: TRBD2; CDR3 DNA: TGTGCCAGCAGTTTATTGACTAGCGGGAGGCACCTGGGAGATACGCAGTATTTT; CDR3 protein: CASSLLTSGRHLGDTQYF
clone size: -; V gene: TRBV29-1; CDR3 length: 13; J gene: TRBJ1-2; D gene: TRBD1; CDR3 DNA: TGCAGTCACGGACAGGCCGGAGCCTATGGCTACACCTTC; CDR3 protein: CSHGQAGAYGYTF
clone size: -; V gene: TRBV5-1; CDR3 length: 17; J gene: TRBJ2-2; D gene: TRBD1; CDR3 DNA: TGCGCCAGCAGCTTGGTCGGGACAGGACAAAACACCGGGGAGCTGTTTTTT; CDR3 protein: CASSLVGTGQNTGELFF
clone size: -; V gene: TRBV4-2; CDR3 length: 16; J gene: TRBJ1-6; D gene: -; CDR3 DNA: TGTGCCAGCAGCCAAGATCAAGGGATAGTCAATTCACCCCTCCACTTT; CDR3 protein: CASSQDQGIVNSPLHF
clone size: once; V gene: TRBV3-1/TRBV3-2; CDR3 length: 17; J gene: TRBJ2-1; D gene: -; CDR3 DNA: TGTGCCAGCAGCCAAGTAGGTCTTGCGGGGCGGGGTAATGAGCAGTTCTTC; CDR3 protein: CASSQVGLAGRGNEQFF
clone size: -; V gene: TRBV2; CDR3 length: 15; J gene: TRBJ2-2; D gene: TRBD2; CDR3 DNA: TGTGCCAGCAGTCCTAGCGGGAGAGGAACCGGGGAGCTGTTTTTT; CDR3 protein: CASSPSGRGTGELFF
clone size: -; V gene: TRBV25-1; CDR3 length: 13; J gene: TRBJ1-2; D gene: -; CDR3 DNA: TGTGCCAGCAGTGATGTCATGCAGTATGGCTACACCTTC; CDR3 protein: CASSDVMQYGYTF
clone size: -; V gene: TRBV16; CDR3 length: 14; J gene: TRBJ2-2; D gene: TRBD2; CDR3 DNA: TGTGCCAGCGGGAGGGGTACGAACACCGGGGAGCTGTTTTTT; CDR3 protein: CASGRGTNTGELFF
clone size: -; V gene: TRBV19; CDR3 length: 14; J gene: TRBJ1-5; D gene: -; CDR3 DNA: TGTGCCAGTAAAGACAGCGTGGGCAATCAGCCCCAGCATTTT; CDR3 protein: CASKDSVGNQPQHF
clone size: -; V gene: TRBV25-1; CDR3 length: 14; J gene: TRBJ2-2; D gene: TRBD1; CDR3 DNA: TGTGCCAGCACCGGGACAGGAGTAACCGGGGAGCTGTTTTTT; CDR3 protein: CASTGTGVTGELFF
clone size: few; V gene: TRBV18; CDR3 length: 16; J gene: TRBJ2-2; D gene: TRBD2; CDR3 DNA: TGTGCCAGCTCCCGAGGACTAGCGGGGAACACCGGGGAGCTGTTTTTT; CDR3 protein: CASSRGLAGNTGELFF